The rows below give T cell receptor beta chains drawn from one sample of a study of blood T cells in healthy people across ages. TCRdb reprocessed the 5' RACE reads via MiXCR and lists one record per CDR3 protein. The data contain nearly 800,000 distinct CDR3 sequences, roughly three fifths of them seen just once; the ten biggest clones take up 20% to 30%. Material for sequencing was blood. The receptors come from a man in his forties in good health. CDR3s include the opening cysteine and the closing phenylalanine or tryptophan.

TRBV28	TRBJ1-6	CASSFSRQGNSPLHF
TRBV29-1	TRBJ2-7	CSVGDTKDRFYEQYF
TRBV29-1	TRBJ2-5	CSVAPGQGSETQYF
TRBV20-1	TRBJ2-1	CSASSRGVGNEQFF
TRBV18	TRBJ2-3	CASSPGETYSADTQYF
TRBV4-1	TRBJ1-1	CASRGPLRNTEAFF
TRBV20-1	TRBJ2-3	CSARDPLFTGATLNTQYF
TRBV10-3	TRBJ2-1	CAISDRAQYPYNEQFF
TRBV5-5	TRBJ2-1	CASSFGGHKLNEQFF
TRBV14	TRBJ2-4	CASSGTGIRKQYF
TRBV28	TRBJ1-5	CASAPQGLDQPQHF
TRBV25-1	TRBJ2-7	CASSESRLTYEQYF
TRBV27	TRBJ2-4	CASTSWDRQNIQYF